This TCR beta chain stems from a study of cytomegalovirus exposure and HLA in healthy donors. Whole-study findings and limits: A missense DCLRE1C variant was associated with V- and J-gene trimming of TCR beta chains in a later analysis, and an independent cohort replicated the association. In a later analysis, an Asian-associated ancestry cluster reportedly showed fewer N-insertions than the roughly 730-donor mean.

Germline loops: CDR1 MNHNY, CDR2 SVGAGI (reference sequence). The CDR3 extends over 15 amino acids. V was clipped by 2 bases and J by 1 base, with 10 bases between them. PCR employed 60 Vbeta and 13 Jbeta primers. Data came from immunoSEQ multiplex PCR; TCRdb stores just in-frame clones and leaves some out. The data show around 85,000 clones, around 77% seen once. With regard to this clone: Its antigen remains unknown.

The sequence was collected from a man aged 25-40 years in good health and CMV-seronegative. Material: PBMCs. The chain combines TRBV6-6 with TRBJ2-3; D not certain. The CDR3 sequence: CASSYPEGGTDTQYF. As DNA, the CDR3 is TGTGCCAGCAGTTACCCCGAAGGAGGCACAGATACGCAGTATTTT.